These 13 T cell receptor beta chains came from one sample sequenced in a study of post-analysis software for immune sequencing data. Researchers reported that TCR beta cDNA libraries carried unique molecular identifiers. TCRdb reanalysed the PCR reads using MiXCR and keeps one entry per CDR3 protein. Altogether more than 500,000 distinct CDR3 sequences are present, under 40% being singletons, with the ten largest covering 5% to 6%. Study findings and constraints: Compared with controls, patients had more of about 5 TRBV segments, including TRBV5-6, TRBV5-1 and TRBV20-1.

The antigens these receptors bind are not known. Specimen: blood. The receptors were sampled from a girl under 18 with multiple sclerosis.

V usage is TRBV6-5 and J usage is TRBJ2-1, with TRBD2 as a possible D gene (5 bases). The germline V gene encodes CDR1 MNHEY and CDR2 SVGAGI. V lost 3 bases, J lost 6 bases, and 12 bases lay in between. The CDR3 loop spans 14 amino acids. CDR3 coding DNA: TGTGCCAGCAGTTATCGGGAACCCCTCAATGAGCAGTTCTTC. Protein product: CASSYREPLNEQFF.

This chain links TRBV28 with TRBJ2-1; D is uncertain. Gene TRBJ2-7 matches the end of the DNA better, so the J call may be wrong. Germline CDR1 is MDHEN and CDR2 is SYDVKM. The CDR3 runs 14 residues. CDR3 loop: CASRPSIRGDEQYF. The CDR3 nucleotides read TGTGCCAGCCGCCCCTCTATACGCGGTGACGAGCAGTACTTC.

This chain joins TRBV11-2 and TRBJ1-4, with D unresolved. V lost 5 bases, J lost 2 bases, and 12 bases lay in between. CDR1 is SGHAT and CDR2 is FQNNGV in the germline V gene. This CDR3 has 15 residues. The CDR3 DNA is TGTGCCAGCAGCGGGATTACGGGGACTAATGAAAAACTGTTTTTT. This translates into CASSGITGTNEKLFF.

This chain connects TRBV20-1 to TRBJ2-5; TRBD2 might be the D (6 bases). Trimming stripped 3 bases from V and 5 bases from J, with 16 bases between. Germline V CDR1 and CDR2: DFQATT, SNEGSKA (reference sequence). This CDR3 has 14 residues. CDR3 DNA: TGCAGTGCTAGCCCACCGCTGGCGGGGGAGACCCAGTACTTC. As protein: CSASPPLAGETQYF.

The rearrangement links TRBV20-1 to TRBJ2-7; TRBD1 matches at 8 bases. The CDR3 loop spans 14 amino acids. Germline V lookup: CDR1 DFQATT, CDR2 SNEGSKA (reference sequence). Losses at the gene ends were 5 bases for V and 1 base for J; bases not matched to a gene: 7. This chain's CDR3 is CSALQGAASYEQYF. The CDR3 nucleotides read TGCAGTGCTTTGCAGGGGGCCGCTTCCTACGAGCAGTACTTC.

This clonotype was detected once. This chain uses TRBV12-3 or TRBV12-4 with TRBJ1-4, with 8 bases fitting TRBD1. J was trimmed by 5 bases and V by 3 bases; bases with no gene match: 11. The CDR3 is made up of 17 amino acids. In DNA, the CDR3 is TGTGCCAGCAGTTTTGGGGCAGGGGGCAAGTTCAATGAAAAACTGTTTTTT. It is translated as CASSFGAGGKFNEKLFF.

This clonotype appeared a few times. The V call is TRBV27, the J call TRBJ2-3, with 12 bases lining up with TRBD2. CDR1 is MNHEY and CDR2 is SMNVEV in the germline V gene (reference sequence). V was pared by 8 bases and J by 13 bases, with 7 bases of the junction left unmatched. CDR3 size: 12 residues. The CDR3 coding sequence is TGTGCCAGCTCCCTAGCGGGGGGGAGGGAGTATTTT. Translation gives CASSLAGGREYF.

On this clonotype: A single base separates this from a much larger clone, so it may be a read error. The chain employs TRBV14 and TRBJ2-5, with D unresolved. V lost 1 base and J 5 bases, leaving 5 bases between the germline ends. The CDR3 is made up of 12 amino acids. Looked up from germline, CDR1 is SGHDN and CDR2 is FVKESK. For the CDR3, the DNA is TGTGCCAGCAGCCAAGTGTGGGAGACCCAGTACTTC. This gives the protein CASSQVWETQYF.

The DNA for the CDR3 is TGTGCCAGCATGCGACTAGCGGGGACCTACGAGCAGTACTTC. It specifies CASMRLAGTYEQYF. The genes are TRBV2 and TRBJ2-7; TRBD2 matches 11 bases. CDR1 and CDR2 from the germline V gene are SNHLY and FYNNEI. The CDR3 contains 14 residues. Unmatched junction bases numbered 4, after V lost 7 bases and J lost 2 bases.

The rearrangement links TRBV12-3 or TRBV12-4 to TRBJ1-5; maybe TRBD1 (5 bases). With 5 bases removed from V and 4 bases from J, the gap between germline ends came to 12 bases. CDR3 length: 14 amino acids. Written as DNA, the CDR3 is TGTGCCAGCAGTGAAGGGGAGCTAAATCAGCCCCAGCATTTT. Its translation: CASSEGELNQPQHF.

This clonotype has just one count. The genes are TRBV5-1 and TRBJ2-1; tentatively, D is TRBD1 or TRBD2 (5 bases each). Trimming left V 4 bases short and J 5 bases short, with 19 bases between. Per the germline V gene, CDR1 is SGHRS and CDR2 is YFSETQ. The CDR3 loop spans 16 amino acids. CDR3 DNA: TGCGCCAGCAGCCCGGGTGGGGGTACCCTTGACAATGAGCAGTTCTTC. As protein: CASSPGGGTLDNEQFF.

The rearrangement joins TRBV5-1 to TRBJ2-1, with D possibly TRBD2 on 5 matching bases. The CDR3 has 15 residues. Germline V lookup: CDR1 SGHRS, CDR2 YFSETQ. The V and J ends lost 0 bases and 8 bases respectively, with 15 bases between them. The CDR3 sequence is CASSLELAVGDEQFF. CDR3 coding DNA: TGCGCCAGCAGCTTGGAGCTAGCCGTAGGCGATGAGCAGTTCTTC.

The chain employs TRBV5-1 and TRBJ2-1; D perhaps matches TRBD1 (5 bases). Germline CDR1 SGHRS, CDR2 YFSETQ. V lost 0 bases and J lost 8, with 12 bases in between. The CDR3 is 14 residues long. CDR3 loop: CASSLGGARDEQFF. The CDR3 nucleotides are TGCGCCAGCAGCTTGGGTGGGGCAAGGGATGAGCAGTTCTTC.